This T cell receptor beta chain emerged from a study of blood T cells in healthy people across ages. Each individual donor underwent a draw of approximately 9.8 milliliters of peripheral blood. General study findings and limits: It was held that diversity estimates obtained from one million T cells represented underestimates. Relative to aged donors, long-lived donors carried more naive CD4+ cells and displayed higher diversity.

For the second PCR, which ran for 7 to 11 cycles, a sample-barcoded 5' primer and a J-beta primer mix were used. Every cDNA molecule bore a tag from a template-switch adaptor containing 12 random nucleotides. TCRdb analysed the 5' RACE reads with MiXCR anew, one entry per CDR3 protein. The data contain about 1.4 million distinct CDR3 sequences, roughly 59% of them seen just once; the ten biggest clones take up approximately 7%. This clonotype occurred a few times. As yet, its antigen is unknown. V dropped 7 bases and J dropped 5 bases, with 23 bases sitting between them. CDR1 and CDR2 from the germline V gene are MNHNY and SVGAGI (reference sequence). This CDR3 is 16 amino acids long.

The chain combines TRBV6-6 with TRBJ2-5; D could derive from TRBD1 or TRBD2 (5 bases each). This receptor was identified in a man between 18 and 29 years old in good health. The material sequenced was blood. This chain's CDR3 is CASKNIKGPRGETQYF. The CDR3 nucleotides read TGTGCCAGCAAGAACATAAAGGGCCCGAGGGGCGAGACCCAGTACTTC.